One sample yielded the 9 T cell receptor beta chains listed below, sequenced in a study of control samples from healthy donors and cancer patients. Libraries were prepared by immunoSEQ multiplex PCR; TCRdb keeps only in-frame clonotypes and omits some of them. Here the sample spans 100,000 to 150,000 clones, roughly 90% being singletons. The sequenced sample was blood. These receptors all stem from a man younger than 35 in good health.

The rearrangement uses TRBV5-8 and TRBJ1-2; D not resolved. The CDR3 contains 12 residues. Germline-derived CDR1 and CDR2 are SGHTS and YDEGEE. V gave up 2 bases and J gave up 10 bases, with 12 bases separating them. The CDR3 region is CASSLIGPLYTF. CDR3 coding DNA: TGTGCCAGCAGCTTAATCGGCCCCCTCTACACCTTC.

This sequence joins TRBV28 and TRBJ2-5; D gene unclear. Deletions cut 2 bases from V and 1 base from J, with 2 bases between. This CDR3 is built from 12 residues. Germline CDR1 is MDHEN and CDR2 is SYDVKM. The CDR3 DNA is TGTGCCAGCAGTTTACTCCAAGAGACCCAGTACTTC. Residues: CASSLLQETQYF. Looking up the rest from reference TRBV28 and TRBJ2-5 gives the full variable domain: DVKVTQSSRYLVKRTGEKVFLECVQDMDHENMFWYRQDPGLGLRLIYFSYDVKMKEKGDIPEGYSVSREKKERFSLILESASTNQTSMYLCASSLLQETQYFGPGTRLLVL.

V is TRBV11-2 and J is TRBJ2-1; D is tentatively TRBD1 or TRBD2 (5 bases each). The CDR3 has 15 amino acids. Deletions cut 4 bases from V and 0 bases from J, with 10 bases between. The germline V gene encodes CDR1 SGHAT and CDR2 FQNNGV. The CDR3 nucleotides read TGTGCCAGCAGCTCAAGGGACCCCTCCTACAATGAGCAGTTCTTC. Translated: CASSSRDPSYNEQFF.

The chain has TRBV6-5 and TRBJ1-1; possible D gene TRBD1, 6 bases. The CDR3 is made up of 15 amino acids. Between the trimmed V and J ends, which lost 0 bases and 0 bases, there was a span of 8 bases. The V gene's germline CDR1 is MNHEY and CDR2 SVGAGI. In nucleotides, the CDR3 is TGTGCCAGCAGTTACTCGAAGGGGGTGAACACTGAAGCTTTCTTT. This gives the protein CASSYSKGVNTEAFF.

This clone was seen only once. This chain links TRBV3-1 (or the pseudogene TRBV3-2) with TRBJ2-1, with 7 bases fitting TRBD2. This CDR3 is 15 amino acids long. The V gene end was trimmed by 4 bases and the J gene end by 2 bases; junction bases not matched to a gene: 5. The germline V gene has CDR1 LGHDT and CDR2 YNNKEL (reference sequence). This CDR3 reads CASSPRGGPYNEQFF. For the CDR3, the DNA is TGTGCCAGCAGCCCTCGCGGGGGACCCTACAATGAGCAGTTCTTC.

The chain couples TRBV6-2 or TRBV6-3 to TRBJ1-5; D is unclear. With 1 base removed from V and 6 bases from J, the gap between germline ends came to 10 bases. Germline CDR1 is MNHEY and CDR2 is SVGEGT. The CDR3 sequence is 14 residues long. The CDR3, as DNA: TGTGCCAGCAGTTACTTCGGATTGGGTCAGCCCCAGCATTTT. This codes for CASSYFGLGQPQHF.

The rearrangement joins TRBV7-9 to TRBJ2-7; 7 bases agree with TRBD2. The CDR3 runs to 13 residues. Unmatched junction bases numbered 5, after V lost 5 bases and J lost 4 bases. Germline assignment: CDR1 SEHNR and CDR2 FQNEAQ (reference sequence). CDR3 region: CASSPRETYEQYV. The CDR3 nucleotides read TGTGCCAGCAGCCCGCGGGAGACGTACGAGCAGTACGTC.

The chain joins TRBV10-3 to TRBJ2-3, with D maybe TRBD2 (5 bases). The CDR3 totals 14 residues. Germline loops: CDR1 ENHRY, CDR2 SYGVKD. V was trimmed by 3 bases and J by 1 base, leaving 8 bases between them. DNA for the CDR3: TGTGCCATCAGTGACCCCGGGGGCACAGATACGCAGTATTTT. Protein sequence: CAISDPGGTDTQYF.

With respect to this clone: The sample holds other DNA sequences that translate to the same CDR3. V and J are TRBV5-1 and TRBJ1-3; maybe TRBD1 (6 bases). Looked up from germline, CDR1 is SGHRS and CDR2 is YFSETQ. The germline V and J ends were trimmed by 4 bases and 4 bases, with 15 bases remaining between them. The CDR3 has 15 amino acids. CDR3 coding DNA: TGCGCCAGCAGCCCTACAGGGCTTGGCGGAAACACCATATATTTT. Its translation: CASSPTGLGGNTIYF.